One and the same sample provided the 2 T cell receptor beta chains below, sequenced in a study of blood T cells in healthy people across ages. It was with a sample-barcoded 5' primer and a J-beta primer mix that a second PCR of roughly 7 to 12 cycles was run. TCRdb ran MiXCR on the 5' RACE reads and lists one entry per CDR3 protein. The sample lists about 1.4 million distinct CDR3 sequences; 59% were seen once. The sequencing sample was made of blood. These receptors were collected from a man between 18 and 35 years old in good health.

As for this clonotype: A much larger clone is a single base away; this may be a read error. The chain employs TRBV2 and TRBJ2-7; 8 bases agree with TRBD2. The V gene's germline CDR1 is SNHLY and CDR2 FYNNEI. The CDR3 consists of 18 residues. V lost 5 bases to trimming and J lost 3 bases; unmatched junction nucleotides: 18. The CDR3 region has the DNA TGTGCCAGCAGTAATGGGCTACCGGGAGGGCCAAGTATCTACGAGCAGTACTTC. Translation gives CASSNGLPGGPSIYEQYF. Variable domain in full (rest from reference TRBV2 and TRBJ2-7): EPEVTQTPSHQVTQMGQEVILRCVPISNHLYFYWYRQILGQKVEFLVSFYNNEISEKSEIFDDQFSVERPDGSNFTLKIRSTKLEDSAMYFCASSNGLPGGPSIYEQYFGPGTRLTVT.

The rearrangement joins TRBV11-3 to TRBJ2-7, with D possibly being TRBD1 (5 bases). Trimming left V 6 bases short and J 0 bases short, with 21 bases between. Germline CDR1 and CDR2: SGHNT and YENEEA. The CDR3 is made up of 17 amino acids. CDR3 sequence (DNA): TGTGCCAGCAGACCAGGGTGTAGCAGGTTCCTCTCCTACGAGCAGTACTTC. This codes for CASRPGCSRFLSYEQYF.